The 6 T cell receptor beta chains reported below all come from one sample, sequenced in a study of human T cells and chemical hapten exposure. Time point here: patch test 2, 6 weeks after DPC sensitization. Treatment specified: therapeutic diphenylcyclopropenone sensitization with weekly scalp DPC. TCRdb passed the RACE reads through MiXCR, listing each CDR3 protein once. The table lists 95,000 or so distinct CDR3 sequences, around 10% of them singletons. The sequenced sample was whole blood, obtained in connection with sensitization to the hapten diphenylcyclopropenone (DPC). These receptors were obtained from a woman in her thirties or forties with alopecia areata. Some clones in this sample may be carry-over from other donors' samples.

The rearrangement joins TRBV28 to TRBJ2-5; 7 bases agree with TRBD2. J lost 4 bases, V lost 3 bases, and 2 bases had no gene match. Germline V lookup: CDR1 MDHEN, CDR2 SYDVKM. The CDR3 loop spans 13 amino acids. The CDR3 spells CASSLGLPETQYF. DNA for the CDR3: TGTGCCAGCAGTTTGGGACTACCAGAGACCCAGTACTTC.

This clonotype has at least ten counts. Here the CDR3 DNA reads TGTGCCAGCAGTCTGGGGGGGGGCGCAGCAGCTTTCTTT. Translation gives CASSLGGGAAAFF. The chain recombines TRBV6-5 with TRBJ1-1; TRBD1 might be the D (6 bases). Germline V gene sequence: CDR1 MNHEY, CDR2 SVGAGI. The length of the CDR3 is 13 residues. Trimming shortened V by 5 bases and J by 10 bases, and 17 bases separated the two germline ends.

This clonotype was observed a few times. The chain joins TRBV11-3 to TRBJ2-5; D ambiguous. V was clipped by 3 bases and J by 1 base, with 6 bases between them. CDR1 SGHNT and CDR2 YENEEA come from the germline V gene. CDR3 size: 13 residues. CDR3 nucleotide sequence: TGTGCCAGCAGCTTCAACGGCCAAGAGACCCAGTACTTC. Residues: CASSFNGQETQYF.

The chain combines TRBV29-1 with TRBJ2-7; tentatively, D is TRBD1 or TRBD2 (5 bases each). V was shortened by 6 bases and J by 9 bases, with 15 bases between the two germline ends. CDR1 is SQVTM and CDR2 is ANQGSEA in the germline V gene. This CDR3 has 11 amino acids. The CDR3 nucleotides read TGCAGCGTGAAGGGGATTGGAGGGCAGTACTTC. It yields the protein CSVKGIGGQYF.

There are many counts of this clonotype. The chain combines TRBV4-3 with TRBJ2-3; 14 nucleotides line up with TRBD2. Trimming cost V 1 base and J 8 bases; bases outside gene matches: 8. The CDR3 totals 17 residues. Germline V CDR1 and CDR2: LGHNA, YSLEER. Here the CDR3 reads CASSQGGTSGSLATQYF. The CDR3 region has the DNA TGCGCCAGCAGCCAAGGGGGGACTAGCGGGAGTTTGGCTACGCAGTATTTT.

This clonotype has ten or more counts. The CDR3 loop is CASSGTSVSYEQYF. CDR3 nucleotide sequence: TGTGCCAGCAGCGGGACTAGCGTTTCCTACGAGCAGTACTTC. The chain recombines TRBV7-9 with TRBJ2-7; 10 nucleotides match TRBD2. Germline CDR1 and CDR2: SEHNR and FQNEAQ (reference sequence). The CDR3 is 14 residues long. The J segment lost 1 base and the V segment lost 5 bases, leaving 2 bases of the junction unmatched. Together with reference TRBV7-9 and TRBJ2-7, the CDR3 gives the full variable domain: DTGVSQNPRHKITKRGQNVTFRCDPISEHNRLYWYRQTLGQGPEFLTYFQNEAQLEKSRLLSDRFSAERPKGSFSTLEIQRTEQGDSAMYLCASSGTSVSYEQYFGPGTRLTVT.